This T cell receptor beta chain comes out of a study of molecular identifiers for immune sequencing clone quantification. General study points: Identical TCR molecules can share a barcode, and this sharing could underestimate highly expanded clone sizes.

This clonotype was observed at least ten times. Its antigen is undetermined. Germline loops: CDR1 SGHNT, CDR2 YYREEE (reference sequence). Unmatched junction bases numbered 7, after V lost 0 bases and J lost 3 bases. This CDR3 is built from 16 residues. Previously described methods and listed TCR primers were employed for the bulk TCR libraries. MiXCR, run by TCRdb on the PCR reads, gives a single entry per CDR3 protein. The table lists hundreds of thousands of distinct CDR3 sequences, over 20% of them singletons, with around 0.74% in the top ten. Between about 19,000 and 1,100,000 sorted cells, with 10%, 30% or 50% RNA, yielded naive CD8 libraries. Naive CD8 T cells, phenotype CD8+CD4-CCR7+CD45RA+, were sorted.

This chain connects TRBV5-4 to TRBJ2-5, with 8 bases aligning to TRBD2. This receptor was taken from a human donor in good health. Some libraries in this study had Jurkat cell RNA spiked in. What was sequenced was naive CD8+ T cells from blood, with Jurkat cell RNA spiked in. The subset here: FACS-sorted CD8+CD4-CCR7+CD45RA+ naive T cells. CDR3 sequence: CASSLAGSGIKETQYF. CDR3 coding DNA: TGTGCCAGCAGCTTGGCCGGTAGCGGGATAAAAGAGACCCAGTACTTC. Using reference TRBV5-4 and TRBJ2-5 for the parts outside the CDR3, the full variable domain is ETGVTQSPTHLIKTRGQQVTLRCSSQSGHNTVSWYQQALGQGPQFIFQYYREEENGRGNFPPRFSGLQFPNYSSELNVNALELDDSALYLCASSLAGSGIKETQYFGPGTRLLVL.